This T cell receptor (beta chain) appears in the sequencing data of a study of T cell changes during pregnancy in multiple sclerosis (dated by TCRdb to between 2018 and 2021). As for the study more broadly: The study looked at changes in the T cell repertoire across pregnancy in women with multiple sclerosis.

Library prep was done by the immunoSEQ multiplex PCR assay. What TCRdb holds here is the immuneACCESS table cut down to in-frame rearrangements. Part of the clones is not present; checked against another copy, under half of the missing clones reflect an unresolved V gene, and the others are unexplained. This sample is represented by tens of thousands of clones; around 96% of them were singletons. About 2.3% of the sample is held by the ten biggest clonotypes. CDR1 and CDR2 are drawn from the germline V gene (reference sequence): MNHEY, SMNVEV. The CDR3 sequence holds 15 residues, the cysteine and phenylalanine included. Here the CDR3 DNA is all that survives: 45 bases in frame from base 1. V drops 5 bases and J drops 8 bases, leaving 21 bases in between. On this clone: This clone's antigen is unknown. No base quality information exists; no much larger clone differs at one position.

This TCR was recovered from a female donor with multiple sclerosis, enrolled in a pregnancy study. Sequenced material: CD8+ T cells from peripheral blood mononuclear cells, taken after pregnancy. The rearranged chain carries TRBV27 and TRBJ1-2; TRBD1 is possibly the D segment (6 matching bases). The CDR3 has the sequence CASSPGGGASRGYTF. The bases are TGTGCCAGCAGTCCGGGCGGGGGCGCGTCGAGGGGCTACACCTTC.